This is a list of T cell receptor beta chains from one sample in a study of CXCR3-negative and CXCR3-positive naive CD8 T cells. TCRdb processed the 5' RACE reads again and assigns one entry to each CDR3 protein, with no DNA. The sample table sets out approximately 59,000 distinct CDR3 sequences. The sequencing sample was made of naive CXCR3+ CD8+ T cells from blood. The receptor source for this set is a human donor in good health. Some clones in this sample may be carry-over from other donors' samples. CDR3s include the opening cysteine and the closing phenylalanine or tryptophan. The order of the fields is V gene, J gene, CDR3 protein.

>TRBV18|TRBJ2-1
CASSGGASSYNEQFF
>TRBV6-2/TRBV6-3|TRBJ2-7
CASVHGQGEQYF
>TRBV29-1|TRBJ2-7
CSAQQGLSSYEQYF
>TRBV27|TRBJ2-1
CASAGGAYNEQFF
>TRBV7-9|TRBJ1-2
CASSSSPNIGYTF
>TRBV3-1|TRBJ1-1
CASSQTGAEAFF
>TRBV19|TRBJ2-5
CASSINGGGYQETQYF
>TRBV20-1|TRBJ2-7
CSANLPGQGYEQYF
>TRBV7-9|TRBJ2-7
CASSLAMVTGRTYEQYF
>TRBV27|TRBJ1-4
CASRRGEKLFF
>TRBV6-5|TRBJ2-7
CASSPVGGFTEQYF
>TRBV9|TRBJ2-7
CASSPWDMPYEQYF
>TRBV20-1|TRBJ1-4
CSARDGAVNEKLFF
>TRBV27|TRBJ2-7
CASSQWDSWYF
>TRBV28|TRBJ2-5
CASPKLAGPLAPQETQCF
>TRBV7-9|TRBJ2-2
CASSPRQKGNTGELFF
>TRBV12-3/TRBV12-4|TRBJ2-3
CASSDDFVRTDTQYF
>TRBV7-9|TRBJ2-1
CGSRGVDNEQFF
>TRBV27|TRBJ2-3
CASSRGLTLGGDTQYF
>TRBV10-3|TRBJ2-7
CAISEAASYEQYF
>TRBV9|TRBJ1-2
CASSETSDWSYGYTF
>TRBV7-8|TRBJ2-5
CASSFTRDQETQYF
>TRBV10-3|TRBJ2-7
CAISESSGGGIYEQYF
>TRBV12-5|TRBJ2-7
CASGEQGAYEQYF
>TRBV29-1|TRBJ2-7
CSGGQSTYEQYF
>TRBV28|TRBJ2-7
CASSLGPGDRAHEQYF
>TRBV27|TRBJ2-3
CASSLSTTDTQYF
>TRBV10-3|TRBJ2-3
CAISSDFVPTDTQYF
>TRBV6-5|TRBJ2-7
CASSWRDSSYEQYF
>TRBV20-1|TRBJ2-1
CSASPGTSDYEQFF
>TRBV5-6|TRBJ2-1
CASSLVNGEQFF
>TRBV4-2|TRBJ1-1
CASSPTSGVVTEAFF
>TRBV12-3/TRBV12-4|TRBJ2-5
CASSSGVYETQYF
>TRBV27|TRBJ2-7
CASSLLGVFEQYF
>TRBV21-1|TRBJ1-5
CASSNLGGSNQPQHF
>TRBV28|TRBJ2-7
CASSLTAGPSYEQYF
>TRBV6-5|TRBJ2-7
CASSYSRGPNAYEQYF
>TRBV20-1|TRBJ2-7
CSARPRGGGTYEQYF
>TRBV21-1|TRBJ1-2
CASSNPPGTRRGYTF
>TRBV29-1|TRBJ2-2
CSVEAASRLTGELFF
>TRBV7-9|TRBJ2-1
CASSLATGTSGYNEQFF
>TRBV15|TRBJ2-7
CATSRGREAVGEQYF
>TRBV6-5|TRBJ1-2
CASSYSDHPGSGYTF
>TRBV29-1|TRBJ2-3
CSVEGIAGGTPSTDTQYF
>TRBV15|TRBJ2-7
CATSRVWTERYEQYF
>TRBV4-3|TRBJ2-7
CASSLWDRGYEQYF
>TRBV6-5|TRBJ2-2
CASSQGTSTGELFF
>TRBV6-2/TRBV6-3|TRBJ2-3
CASSYLTDAHIRDTQYF
>TRBV4-3|TRBJ2-7
CASSQDLTGAAYEQYF
>TRBV7-2|TRBJ2-1
CASSLKPMTGSLSNEQFF
>TRBV20-1|TRBJ2-7
CSARDGTGAEQYF
>TRBV4-3|TRBJ2-1
CDSSHNSVDEQFF
>TRBV9|TRBJ2-7
CASSVYGQLNDEQYF
>TRBV6-2/TRBV6-3|TRBJ2-5
CASSPGLEAQYF
>TRBV7-6|TRBJ2-1
CASSSSPIEQFF
>TRBV27|TRBJ2-1
CASSNSGGAYNEQFF
>TRBV29-1|TRBJ1-1
CSVEGGGQEAFF